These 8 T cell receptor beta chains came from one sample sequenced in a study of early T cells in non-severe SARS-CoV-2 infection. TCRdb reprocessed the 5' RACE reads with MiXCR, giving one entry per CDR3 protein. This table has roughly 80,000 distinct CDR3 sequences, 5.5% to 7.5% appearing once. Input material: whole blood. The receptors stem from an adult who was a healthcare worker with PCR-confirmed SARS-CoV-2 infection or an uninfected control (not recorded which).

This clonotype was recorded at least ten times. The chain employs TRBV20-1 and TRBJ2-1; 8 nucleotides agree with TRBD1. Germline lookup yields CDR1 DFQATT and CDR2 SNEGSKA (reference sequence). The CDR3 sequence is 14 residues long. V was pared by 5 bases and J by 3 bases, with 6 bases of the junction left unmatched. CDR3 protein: CSAQSRGHYNEQFF. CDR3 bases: TGCAGTGCTCAGTCCAGGGGGCACTACAATGAGCAGTTCTTC.

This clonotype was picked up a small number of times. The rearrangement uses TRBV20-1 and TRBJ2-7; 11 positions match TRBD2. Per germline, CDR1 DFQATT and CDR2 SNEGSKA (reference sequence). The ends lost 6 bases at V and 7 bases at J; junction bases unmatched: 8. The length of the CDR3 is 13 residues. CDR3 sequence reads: CSASTSGNGEQYF. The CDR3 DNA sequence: TGCAGTGCCTCGACTAGCGGGAATGGGGAGCAGTACTTC.

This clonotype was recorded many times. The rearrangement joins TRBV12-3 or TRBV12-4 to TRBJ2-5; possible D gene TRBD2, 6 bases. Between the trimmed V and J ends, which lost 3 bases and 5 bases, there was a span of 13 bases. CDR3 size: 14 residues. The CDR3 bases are TGTGCCAGCAGTTTCGGGGGTGGGCGGGAGACCCAGTACTTC. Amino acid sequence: CASSFGGGRETQYF.

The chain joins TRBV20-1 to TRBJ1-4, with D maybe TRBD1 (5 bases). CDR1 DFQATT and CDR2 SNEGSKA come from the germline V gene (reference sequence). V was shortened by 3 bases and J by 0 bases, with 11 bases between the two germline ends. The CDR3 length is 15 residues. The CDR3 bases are TGCAGTGCTAGGGAGCCGGGGGCAACTAATGAAAAACTGTTTTTT. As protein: CSAREPGATNEKLFF.

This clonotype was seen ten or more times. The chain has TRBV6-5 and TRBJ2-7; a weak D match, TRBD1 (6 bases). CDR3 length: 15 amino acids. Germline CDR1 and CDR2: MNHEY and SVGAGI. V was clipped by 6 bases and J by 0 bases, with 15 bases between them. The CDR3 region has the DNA TGTGCCAGCAGAGCCTCCGGGACAAGCTCCTACGAGCAGTACTTC. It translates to CASRASGTSSYEQYF.

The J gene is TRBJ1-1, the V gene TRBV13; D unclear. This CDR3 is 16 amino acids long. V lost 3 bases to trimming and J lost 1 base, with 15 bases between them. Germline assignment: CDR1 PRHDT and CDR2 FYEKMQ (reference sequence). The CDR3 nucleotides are TGTGCCAGCAGCTTTAACTTCGGCAGACAGAACACTGAAGCTTTCTTT. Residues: CASSFNFGRQNTEAFF.

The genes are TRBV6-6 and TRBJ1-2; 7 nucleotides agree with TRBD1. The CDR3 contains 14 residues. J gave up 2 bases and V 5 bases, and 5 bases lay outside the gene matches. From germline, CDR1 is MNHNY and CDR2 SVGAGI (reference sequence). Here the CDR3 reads CASSKGAENYGYTF. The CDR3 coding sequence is TGTGCCAGCAGTAAGGGGGCGGAAAACTATGGCTACACCTTC.

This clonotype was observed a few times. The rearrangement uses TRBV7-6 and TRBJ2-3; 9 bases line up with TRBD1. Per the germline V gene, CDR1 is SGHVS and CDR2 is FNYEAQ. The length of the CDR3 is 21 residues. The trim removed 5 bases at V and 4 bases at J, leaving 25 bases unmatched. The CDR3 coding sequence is TGTGCCAGCAGCCCTTCCTCTTCCGGGACAGGGTTAGGGTTGAAGGCAGATACGCAGTATTTT. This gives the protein CASSPSSSGTGLGLKADTQYF.